This TCR beta chain was identified during a study of monozygotic twins with inflammatory bowel disease. The authors drew approximately 2.5 ml of blood from each donor. General study results and limits: Inverse Simpson values showed less TCRbeta diversity in IBD patients than in their healthy co-twins.

With respect to this clonotype: Antigen specificity is unknown.

This CDR3 has 14 residues. CDR1 is SQVTM, CDR2 ANQGSEA, per germline. Molecular identifiers with 6-nucleotide sample barcodes were added during cDNA synthesis via template switching. From its re-call of the 5' RACE reads, TCRdb lists each CDR3 protein once, without DNA. There are more than 350,000 distinct CDR3 sequences in the sample, with about 2.4% held by the top ten. The TCR sequence derives from a human donor with ulcerative colitis or Crohn's disease, or a healthy co-twin of an affected twin (not recorded which). The J gene is TRBJ2-3, the V gene TRBV29-1. The sample consisted of blood. The CDR3 protein is CSVEKVVSTDTQYF.